This passage covers 18 T cell receptor beta chains from one sample sequenced in a study of PD-L1 blockade in urothelial cancer. TCRdb's copy holds only in-frame clones and misses some; the assay was immunoSEQ multiplex PCR. The sample has about 27,000 clones, more than 70% seen once. Time point given: peripheral blood 6 weeks after treatment start. The material was PBMCs, obtained around atezolizumab (anti-PD-L1) treatment. All receptors come from a man between 65 and 79 years old with urothelial cancer.

This chain joins TRBV18 and TRBJ2-6; D not certain. Trimming pared 0 bases from V and 1 base from J, leaving 7 bases between. This CDR3 has 16 amino acids. Per the germline V gene, CDR1 is KGHSH and CDR2 is LQKENI. CDR3 in amino acids: CASSPPRGSGANVLTF. The CDR3 DNA reads as TGTGCCAGCTCACCACCGAGAGGATCTGGGGCCAACGTCCTGACTTTC.

The rearrangement links TRBV7-3 to TRBJ2-7; 14 bases match TRBD2. From germline, CDR1 is SGHTA and CDR2 FQGTGA. This CDR3 is 14 amino acids long. Germline trimming cut 5 bases from V and 6 bases from J; bases unmatched to any gene: 3. The CDR3 here is CASSPTSGRAEQYF. The CDR3, as DNA: TGTGCCAGCAGCCCGACTAGCGGGAGGGCCGAGCAGTACTTC.

The chain joins TRBV6-5 to TRBJ1-5; TRBD1 aligns across 8 bases. Per germline, CDR1 MNHEY and CDR2 SVGAGI. CDR3 size: 15 residues. V shed 6 bases, J shed 0 bases, and the junction held 4 bases outside the gene matches. This CDR3 is CASREGQVSNQPQHF. Here the CDR3 DNA reads TGTGCCAGCAGAGAGGGACAGGTTAGCAATCAGCCCCAGCATTTT.

The rearrangement links TRBV27 to TRBJ2-7; the D gene is possibly TRBD1 (6 bases). With 5 bases removed from V and 6 bases from J, the gap between germline ends came to 26 bases. Germline CDR1 and CDR2: MNHEY and SMNVEV (reference sequence). The CDR3 runs 17 residues. For the CDR3, the DNA is TGTGCCAGCAGTCACCAAACACCACAGGGAGCGGTGGGCGAGCAGTACTTC. Translating gives CASSHQTPQGAVGEQYF.

The count of this clone is one. The V gene is TRBV6-6, the J gene TRBJ1-5, with D perhaps matching TRBD1 (6 bases). The V end was cut by 4 bases, the J end by 1 base, with 8 bases between. This CDR3 has 14 amino acids. Per the germline V gene, CDR1 is MNHNY and CDR2 is SVGAGI (reference sequence). The DNA of the CDR3 is TGTGCCAGCAGTTGGACAGAGAGCAATCAGCCCCAGCATTTT. It codes for CASSWTESNQPQHF.

In DNA form, the CDR3 reads TGTGCCAGCTTTGGGACAGGAGGCATGGCCGGGGAGCTGTTTTTT. This codes for CASFGTGGMAGELFF. The V and J genes are TRBV2 and TRBJ2-2, with 8 bases matching TRBD1. The CDR3 has 15 amino acids. Germline lookup yields CDR1 SNHLY and CDR2 FYNNEI. V lost 8 bases to trimming and J lost 6 bases; unmatched junction nucleotides: 11.

The chain carries TRBV4-2 and TRBJ1-2, with D possibly TRBD1 on 5 matching bases. V was cut by 1 base and J by 3 bases, with 12 bases left in between. The germline gives CDR1 LGHNA, CDR2 YNFKEQ. The CDR3 runs 15 residues. CDR3 region: CASSQVVREDYGYTF. The CDR3 region has the DNA TGTGCCAGCAGCCAAGTTGTCAGGGAGGACTATGGCTACACCTTC.

The chain uses TRBV18 and TRBJ2-7; 7 bases align to TRBD1. V gave up 4 bases and J gave up 2 bases; unmatched junction bases: 2. From germline, CDR1 is KGHSH and CDR2 LQKENI. The CDR3 has 13 amino acids. CDR3 residues: CASSRDRTYEQYF. The CDR3 nucleotides read TGTGCCAGCTCACGGGACAGAACCTACGAGCAGTACTTC.

The J gene is TRBJ2-2, the V gene TRBV27; 8 bases line up with TRBD1. Losses at the gene ends were 3 bases for V and 1 base for J; bases not matched to a gene: 10. This CDR3 spans 18 amino acids. Germline V gene sequence: CDR1 MNHEY, CDR2 SMNVEV (reference sequence). Written as DNA, the CDR3 is TGTGCCAGCAGTTTTCTACCCAGGACAGGGCAGAACACCGGGGAGCTGTTTTTT. It yields the protein CASSFLPRTGQNTGELFF.

The chain links TRBV5-4 to TRBJ2-7; 9 bases match TRBD1. After removal of 3 bases from V and 2 bases from J, the junction contained 3 bases not matched to a gene. This CDR3 is 14 amino acids long. The germline V gene encodes CDR1 SGHNT and CDR2 YYREEE (reference sequence). CDR3 residues: CASSWGDRAYEQYF. The CDR3, as DNA: TGTGCCAGCAGCTGGGGGGACAGGGCCTACGAGCAGTACTTC.

The CDR3 DNA follows: TGTGCCAGCAGCTCCCCTCCGGGGGATAACACTGAAGCTTTCTTT. Encoded protein: CASSSPPGDNTEAFF. This sequence joins TRBV5-4 and TRBJ1-1; the D gene is possibly TRBD1 (5 bases). Trimming pared 3 bases from V and 2 bases from J, leaving 14 bases between. The CDR3 consists of 15 residues. CDR1 SGHNT and CDR2 YYREEE come from the germline V gene (reference sequence).

The chain couples TRBV16 to TRBJ1-5; a weak D match, TRBD1 (6 bases). Looked up from germline, CDR1 is KGHSY and CDR2 is FQNENV. V gave up 4 bases and J gave up 2 bases, with 12 bases separating them. This CDR3 contains 15 residues. The CDR3 region has the DNA TGTGCCAGCAGCCTGGGGGCCGCGGGCAATCAGCCCCAGCATTTT. Its translation: CASSLGAAGNQPQHF.

The V and J genes are TRBV7-9 and TRBJ1-3; a possible D gene is TRBD1 (5 bases). Trimming removed 0 bases at V and 0 bases at J, with 9 bases between. Germline V gene data show CDR1 as SEHNR and CDR2 as FQNEAQ (reference sequence). CDR3 length equals 16 residues. The CDR3, as DNA: TGTGCCAGCAGCTTAGCGGGGGGTACCTCTGGAAACACCATATATTTT. Its translation is CASSLAGGTSGNTIYF.

The J gene is TRBJ1-5, the V gene TRBV25-1; TRBD1 might be the D (5 bases). The CDR3 extends over 14 amino acids. Germline CDR1 is MGHDK and CDR2 is SYGVNS. V lost 3 bases and J lost 7, with 13 bases in between. The CDR3 spells CASSDSQGLQPQHF. CDR3 bases: TGTGCCAGCAGTGATTCTCAGGGCCTCCAGCCCCAGCATTTT.

The V call is TRBV5-1, the J call TRBJ2-7; D is perhaps TRBD2 (5 bases). The CDR3 spans 12 residues. In germline, CDR1 is SGHRS, CDR2 YFSETQ. V lost 2 bases and J lost 3, with 6 bases in between. Written as DNA, the CDR3 is TGCGCCAGCAGCTTAAGCGGCTACGAGCAGTACTTC. It is translated as CASSLSGYEQYF.

J is TRBJ2-7 and V is TRBV4-2, with 7 bases aligning to TRBD2. The V gene's germline CDR1 is LGHNA and CDR2 YNFKEQ. The CDR3 covers 16 residues. J was trimmed by 0 bases and V by 0 bases; bases with no gene match: 5. CDR3 sequence (DNA): TGTGCCAGCAGCCAAGAATTAGGGGAGGGCTCCTACGAGCAGTACTTC. The encoded protein is CASSQELGEGSYEQYF.

The chain joins TRBV7-3 to TRBJ1-2; maybe TRBD1 (6 bases). Looked up from germline, CDR1 is SGHTA and CDR2 is FQGTGA. The CDR3 has 14 amino acids. Trimming left V 5 bases short and J 7 bases short, with 17 bases between. The CDR3 sequence: CASSVQGTEGGYTF. DNA of the CDR3: TGTGCCAGCAGCGTCCAGGGGACCGAAGGTGGCTACACCTTC.

The chain joins TRBV9 to TRBJ1-2, with TRBD1 identical over 9 bases. J was trimmed by 3 bases and V by 0 bases; bases with no gene match: 6. CDR1 is SGDLS and CDR2 is YYNGEE in the germline V gene. CDR3 length: 16 amino acids. The CDR3 DNA reads TGTGCCAGCAGCGTAGCGGGACAGGGACTAGACTATGGCTACACCTTC. It yields the protein CASSVAGQGLDYGYTF. Looking up the rest from reference TRBV9 and TRBJ1-2 gives the full variable domain: DSGVTQTPKHLITATGQRVTLRCSPRSGDLSVYWYQQSLDQGLQFLIQYYNGEERAKGNILERFSAQQFPDLHSELNLSSLELGDSALYFCASSVAGQGLDYGYTFGSGTRLTVV.